This TCR beta chain is drawn from a study of CD8 T cell repertoires and HIV-1 epitope variants. Study context: T cells were stimulated with Twenty-five Gag and Nef peptides separately. Tested: three Gag epitope families, Nef HW9 and YT9.

Germline V gene lookup returns CDR1 MDHEN and CDR2 SYDVKM. Deletions cut 6 bases from V and 8 bases from J, with 25 bases between. This CDR3 has 16 residues. This table comes from immunoSEQ multiplex PCR, and its TCRdb copy is limited to in-frame clones, with some not included. The sample lists some 100,000 clones; roughly four fifths were seen once. The genes are TRBV28 and TRBJ2-5, with a possible D match to TRBD2 (6 bases). The source of this sequence is a male donor with HIV. Sequenced material: uncultured baseline CD8+ T cells from peripheral blood mononuclear cells (PBMCs). CDR3 residues: CASSRLGLVGSGTQYF. In nucleotides, the CDR3 is TGTGCCAGCAGCCGGCTAGGCTTGGTCGGGAGCGGTACCCAGTACTTC. Variable domain in full (rest from reference TRBV28 and TRBJ2-5): DVKVTQSSRYLVKRTGEKVFLECVQDMDHENMFWYRQDPGLGLRLIYFSYDVKMKEKGDIPEGYSVSREKKERFSLILESASTNQTSMYLCASSRLGLVGSGTQYFGPGTRLLVL.